This entry describes one T cell receptor beta chain. Per the germline V gene, CDR1 is SGHVS and CDR2 is FNYEAQ. The CDR3 spans 15 residues. Trimming removed 1 base from V and 8 bases from J; junction bases left unmatched: 2. Authors' methods: Estimation of nucleated cell counts relied on the amplification of reference gene primers. Method: immunoSEQ multiplex PCR; TCRdb's copy keeps in-frame clones and lacks some. The V and J calls and the clone size are those of that table, but D and trimming were determined from the DNA. The table lists over 150,000 clones, less than 90% of them singletons, with roughly 14% in the top ten. The data derive from a study of blood T cell repertoires in COVID-19. Study-level background: Specimens from acute and convalescent COVID-19 originated in the United States, Italy and Spain. T cells, B-cell-depleted T cells, or PBMCs provided the cDNA or gDNA that served as material.

The chain combines TRBV7-6 with TRBJ1-4; 12 bases match TRBD1. Sequenced sample: peripheral blood. The sequence derives from a man younger than 35 with active or convalescent COVID-19. The chain's CDR3 is CASSLVGQGAEKLFF. The CDR3, as DNA: TGTGCCAGCAGCTTAGTGGGACAGGGGGCGGAAAAACTGTTTTTT.